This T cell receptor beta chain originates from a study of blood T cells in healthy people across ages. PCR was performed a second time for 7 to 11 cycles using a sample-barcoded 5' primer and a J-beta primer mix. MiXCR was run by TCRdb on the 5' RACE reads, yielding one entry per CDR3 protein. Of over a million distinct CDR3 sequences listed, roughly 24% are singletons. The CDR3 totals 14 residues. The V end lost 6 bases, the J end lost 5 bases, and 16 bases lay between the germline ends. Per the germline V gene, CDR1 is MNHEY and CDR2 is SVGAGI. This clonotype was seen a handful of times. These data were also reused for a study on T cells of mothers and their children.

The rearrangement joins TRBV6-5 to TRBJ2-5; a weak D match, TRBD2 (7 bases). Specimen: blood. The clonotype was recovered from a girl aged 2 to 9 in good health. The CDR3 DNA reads TGTGCCAGCAGAGACGCCAGGGGAGGGGAGACCCAGTACTTC. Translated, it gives CASRDARGGETQYF.